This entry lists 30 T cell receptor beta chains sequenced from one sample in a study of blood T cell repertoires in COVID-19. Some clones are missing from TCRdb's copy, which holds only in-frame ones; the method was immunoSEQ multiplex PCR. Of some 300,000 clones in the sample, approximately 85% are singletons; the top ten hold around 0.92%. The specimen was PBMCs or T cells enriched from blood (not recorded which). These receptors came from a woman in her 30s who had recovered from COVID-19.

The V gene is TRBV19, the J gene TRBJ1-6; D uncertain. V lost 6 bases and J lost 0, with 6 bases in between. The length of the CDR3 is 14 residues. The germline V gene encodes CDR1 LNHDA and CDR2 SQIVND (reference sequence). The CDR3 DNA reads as TGTGCCAGTAGATGGAGCTCCTATAATTCACCCCTCCACTTT. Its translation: CASRWSSYNSPLHF.

CDR3: CASSEIGRGPREQYF. The CDR3 DNA reads as TGTGCCAGCAGTGAAATCGGGAGAGGCCCTAGGGAGCAGTACTTC. The chain uses TRBV6-1 and TRBJ2-7; the D gene is possibly TRBD2 (6 bases). This CDR3 region has 15 residues. V dropped 2 bases and J dropped 7 bases, with 18 bases sitting between them. In germline, CDR1 is MNHNS, CDR2 SASEGT.

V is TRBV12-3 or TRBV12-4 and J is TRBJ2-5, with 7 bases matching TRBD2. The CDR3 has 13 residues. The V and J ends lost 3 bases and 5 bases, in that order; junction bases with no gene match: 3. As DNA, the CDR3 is TGTGCCAGCAGTTTCAGCGGGGTGGAGACCCAGTACTTC. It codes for CASSFSGVETQYF.

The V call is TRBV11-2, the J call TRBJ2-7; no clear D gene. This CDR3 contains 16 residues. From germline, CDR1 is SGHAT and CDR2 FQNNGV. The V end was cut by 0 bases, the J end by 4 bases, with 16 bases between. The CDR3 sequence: CASSLDHAFTRYEQYF. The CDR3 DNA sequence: TGTGCCAGCAGCTTAGATCATGCCTTTACGCGGTACGAGCAGTACTTC.

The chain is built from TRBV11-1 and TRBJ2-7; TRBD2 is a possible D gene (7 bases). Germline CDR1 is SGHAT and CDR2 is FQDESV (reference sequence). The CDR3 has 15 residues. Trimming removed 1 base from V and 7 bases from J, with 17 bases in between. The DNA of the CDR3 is TGTGCCAGCAGCTTAGGCGGGGGCCTTACGGGGGAGCAGTACTTC. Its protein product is CASSLGGGLTGEQYF.

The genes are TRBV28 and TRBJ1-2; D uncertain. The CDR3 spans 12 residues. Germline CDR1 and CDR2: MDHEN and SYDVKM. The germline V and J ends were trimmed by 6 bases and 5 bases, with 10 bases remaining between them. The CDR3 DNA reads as TGTGCCAGCAGAGAGGTTAATTATGGCTACACCTTC. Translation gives CASREVNYGYTF.

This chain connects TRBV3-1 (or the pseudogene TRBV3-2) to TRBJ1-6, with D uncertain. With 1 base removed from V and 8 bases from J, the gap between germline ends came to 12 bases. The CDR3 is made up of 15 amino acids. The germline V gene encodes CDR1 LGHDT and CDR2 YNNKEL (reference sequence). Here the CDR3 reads CASSQGFPADSPLHF. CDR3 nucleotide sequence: TGTGCCAGCAGCCAAGGATTCCCTGCAGATTCACCCCTCCACTTT.

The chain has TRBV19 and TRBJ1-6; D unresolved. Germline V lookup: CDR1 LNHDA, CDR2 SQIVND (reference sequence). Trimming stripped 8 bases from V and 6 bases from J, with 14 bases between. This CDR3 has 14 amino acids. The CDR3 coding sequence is TGTGCCAGTGGCGGCGGGCCGGCTAATTCACCCCTCCACTTT. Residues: CASGGGPANSPLHF.

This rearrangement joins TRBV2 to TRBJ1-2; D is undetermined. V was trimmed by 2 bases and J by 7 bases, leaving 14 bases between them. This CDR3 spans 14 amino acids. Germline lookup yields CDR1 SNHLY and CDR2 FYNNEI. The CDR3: CASSEPLGLRGYTF. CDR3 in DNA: TGTGCCAGCAGTGAACCCCTCGGACTTCGTGGCTACACCTTC.

Written as DNA, the CDR3 is TGTGCCAGCAGTTTAGGAGGGACTGTCTACGAGCAGTACTTC. Translating gives CASSLGGTVYEQYF. The genes are TRBV27 and TRBJ2-7; D may be TRBD2 (6 bases). V gave up 2 bases and J gave up 3 bases, with 11 bases separating them. Germline V gene sequence: CDR1 MNHEY, CDR2 SMNVEV (reference sequence). The CDR3 consists of 14 residues.

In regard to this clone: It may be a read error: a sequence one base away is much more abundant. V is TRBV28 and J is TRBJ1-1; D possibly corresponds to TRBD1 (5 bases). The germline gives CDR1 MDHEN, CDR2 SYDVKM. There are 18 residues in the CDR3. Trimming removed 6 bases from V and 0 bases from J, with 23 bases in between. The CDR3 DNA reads TGTGCCAGCAGCCTTGAACAGGAAGTAAGGATAATGAACACTGAAGCTTTCTTT. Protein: CASSLEQEVRIMNTEAFF. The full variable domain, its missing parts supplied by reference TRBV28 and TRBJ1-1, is DVKVTQSSRYLVKRTGEKVFLECVQDMDHENMFWYRQDPGLGLRLIYFSYDVKMKEKGDIPEGYSVSREKKERFSLILESASTNQTSMYLCASSLEQEVRIMNTEAFFGQGTRLTVV.

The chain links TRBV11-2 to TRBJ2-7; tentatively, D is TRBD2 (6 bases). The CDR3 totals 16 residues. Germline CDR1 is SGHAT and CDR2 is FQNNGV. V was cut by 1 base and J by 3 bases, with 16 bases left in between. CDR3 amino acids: CASSLGGGAVLYEQYF. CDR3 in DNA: TGTGCCAGCAGCTTAGGTGGAGGGGCCGTCCTCTACGAGCAGTACTTC.

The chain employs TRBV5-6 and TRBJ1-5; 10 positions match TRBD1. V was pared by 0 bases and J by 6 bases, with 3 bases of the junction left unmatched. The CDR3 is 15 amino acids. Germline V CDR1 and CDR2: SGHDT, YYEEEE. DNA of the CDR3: TGTGCCAGCAGCTTGGGGACAGGGGGAACTCAGCCCCAGCATTTT. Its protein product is CASSLGTGGTQPQHF.

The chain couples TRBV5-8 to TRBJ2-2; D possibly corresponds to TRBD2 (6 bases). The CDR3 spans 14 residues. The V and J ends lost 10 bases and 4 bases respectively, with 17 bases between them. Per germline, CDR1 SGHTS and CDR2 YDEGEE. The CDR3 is CAGTLLGGTGELFF. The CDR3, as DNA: TGTGCCGGGACGCTACTGGGGGGCACCGGGGAGCTGTTTTTT.

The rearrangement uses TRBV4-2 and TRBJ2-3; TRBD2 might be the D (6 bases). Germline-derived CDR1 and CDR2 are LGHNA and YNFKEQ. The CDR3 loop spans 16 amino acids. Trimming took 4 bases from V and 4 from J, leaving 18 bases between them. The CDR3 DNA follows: TGTGCCAGCAGCCCTTTTCCCTCCGGGGGAGCAGATACGCAGTATTTT. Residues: CASSPFPSGGADTQYF.

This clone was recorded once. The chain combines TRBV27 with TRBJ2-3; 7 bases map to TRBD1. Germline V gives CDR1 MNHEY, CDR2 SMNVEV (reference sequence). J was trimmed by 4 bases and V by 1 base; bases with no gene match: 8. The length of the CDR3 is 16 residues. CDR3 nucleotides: TGTGCCAGCAGTTTATTGACAGGGATGGGTTCAGATACGCAGTATTTT. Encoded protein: CASSLLTGMGSDTQYF.

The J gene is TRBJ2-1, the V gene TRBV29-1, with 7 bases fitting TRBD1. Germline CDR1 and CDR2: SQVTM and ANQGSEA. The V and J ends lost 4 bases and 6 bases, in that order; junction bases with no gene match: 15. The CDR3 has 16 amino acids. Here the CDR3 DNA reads TGCAGCGTTGCCGGAGGCCGGGACAGAGCTCGCAATGAGCAGTTCTTC. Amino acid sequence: CSVAGGRDRARNEQFF.

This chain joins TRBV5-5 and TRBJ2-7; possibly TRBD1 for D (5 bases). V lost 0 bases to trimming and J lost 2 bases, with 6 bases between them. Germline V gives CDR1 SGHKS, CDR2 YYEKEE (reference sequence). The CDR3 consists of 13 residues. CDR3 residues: CASSLAGPYEQYF. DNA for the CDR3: TGTGCCAGCAGCTTGGCAGGGCCCTACGAGCAGTACTTC.

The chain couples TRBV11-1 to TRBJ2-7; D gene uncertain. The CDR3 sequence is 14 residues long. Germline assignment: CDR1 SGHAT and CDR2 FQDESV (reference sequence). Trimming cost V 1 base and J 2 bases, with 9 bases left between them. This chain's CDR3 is CASSLGGSTYEQYF. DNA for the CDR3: TGTGCCAGCAGCTTAGGCGGTAGCACCTACGAGCAGTACTTC. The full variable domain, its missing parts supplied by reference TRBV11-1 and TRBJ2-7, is EAEVAQSPRYKITEKSQAVAFWCDPISGHATLYWYRQILGQGPELLVQFQDESVVDDSQLPKDRFSAERLKGVDSTLKIQPAELGDSAMYLCASSLGGSTYEQYFGPGTRLTVT.

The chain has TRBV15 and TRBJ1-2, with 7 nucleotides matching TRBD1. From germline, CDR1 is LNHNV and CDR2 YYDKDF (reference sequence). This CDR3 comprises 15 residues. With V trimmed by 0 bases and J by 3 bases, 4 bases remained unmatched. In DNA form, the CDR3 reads TGTGCCACCAGCAGAGATCAGGGGGACTACTATGGCTACACCTTC. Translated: CATSRDQGDYYGYTF.

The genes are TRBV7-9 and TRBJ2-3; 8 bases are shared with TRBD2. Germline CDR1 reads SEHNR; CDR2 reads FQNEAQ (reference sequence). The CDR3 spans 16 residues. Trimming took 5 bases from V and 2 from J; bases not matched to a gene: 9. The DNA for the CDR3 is TGTGCCAGCAGCACCGTACAGCGGGGGTTCACAGATACGCAGTATTTT. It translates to CASSTVQRGFTDTQYF.

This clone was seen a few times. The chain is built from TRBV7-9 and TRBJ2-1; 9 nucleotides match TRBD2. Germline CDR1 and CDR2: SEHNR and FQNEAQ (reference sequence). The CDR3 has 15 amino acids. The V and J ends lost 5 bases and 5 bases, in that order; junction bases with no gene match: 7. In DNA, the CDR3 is TGTGCCAGCAGCCCGGGACTAGCTAATAACAATGAGCAGTTCTTC. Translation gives CASSPGLANNNEQFF.

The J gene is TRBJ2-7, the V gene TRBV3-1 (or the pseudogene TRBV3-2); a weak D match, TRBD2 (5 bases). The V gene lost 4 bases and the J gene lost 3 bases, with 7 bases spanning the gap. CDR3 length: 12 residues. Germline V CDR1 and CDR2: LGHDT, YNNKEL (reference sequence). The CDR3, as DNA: TGTGCCAGCAGCCTTAGCGACTACGAGCAGTACTTC. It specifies CASSLSDYEQYF.

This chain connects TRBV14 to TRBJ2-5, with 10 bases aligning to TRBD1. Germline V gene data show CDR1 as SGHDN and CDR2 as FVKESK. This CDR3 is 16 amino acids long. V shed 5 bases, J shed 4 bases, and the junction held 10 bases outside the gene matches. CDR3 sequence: CASSLTGGARSETQYF. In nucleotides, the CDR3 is TGTGCCAGCAGCTTGACAGGGGGCGCTCGTTCAGAGACCCAGTACTTC.

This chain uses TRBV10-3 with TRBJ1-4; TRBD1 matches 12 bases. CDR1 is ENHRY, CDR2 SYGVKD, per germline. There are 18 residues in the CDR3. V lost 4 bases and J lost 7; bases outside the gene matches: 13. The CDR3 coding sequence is TGTGCCATCAGTGGGGCCGGGACAGGGGGCTCGAGTGGTGAAAAACTGTTTTTT. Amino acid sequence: CAISGAGTGGSSGEKLFF.

As DNA, the CDR3 is TGCGCCAGCAGCTTGGGACTAGCAACGAACACCGGGGAGCTGTTTTTT. Its translation: CASSLGLATNTGELFF. The V call is TRBV5-1, the J call TRBJ2-2; 7 positions agree with TRBD2. CDR1 and CDR2 (germline): SGHRS, YFSETQ. With 0 bases clipped from V and 0 bases from J, the junction kept 2 bases outside the gene matches. The CDR3 runs 16 residues.

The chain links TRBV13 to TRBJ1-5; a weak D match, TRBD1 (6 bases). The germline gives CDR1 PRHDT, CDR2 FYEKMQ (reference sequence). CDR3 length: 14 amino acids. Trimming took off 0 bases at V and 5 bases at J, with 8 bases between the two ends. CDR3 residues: CASSLGAGDQPQHF. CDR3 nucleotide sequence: TGTGCCAGCAGCTTAGGGGCAGGGGATCAGCCCCAGCATTTT.

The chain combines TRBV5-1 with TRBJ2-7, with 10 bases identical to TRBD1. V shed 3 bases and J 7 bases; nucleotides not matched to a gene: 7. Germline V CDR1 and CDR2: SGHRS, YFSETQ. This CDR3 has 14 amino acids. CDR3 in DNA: TGCGCCAGCAGCTCGTTCGGGACAGGGGTAGAGCAGTACTTC. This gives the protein CASSSFGTGVEQYF.

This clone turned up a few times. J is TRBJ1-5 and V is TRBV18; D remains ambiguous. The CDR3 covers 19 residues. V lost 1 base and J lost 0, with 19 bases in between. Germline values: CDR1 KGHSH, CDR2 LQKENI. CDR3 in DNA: TGTGCCAGCTCACCACTGGGAGGGCAAGCCGCTTATAGCAATCAGCCCCAGCATTTT. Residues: CASSPLGGQAAYSNQPQHF.

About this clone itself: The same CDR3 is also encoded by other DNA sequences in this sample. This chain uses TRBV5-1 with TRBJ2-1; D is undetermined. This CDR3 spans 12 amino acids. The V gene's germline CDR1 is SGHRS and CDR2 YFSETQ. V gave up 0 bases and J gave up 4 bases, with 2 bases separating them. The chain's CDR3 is CASSLAYNEQFF. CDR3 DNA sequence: TGCGCCAGCAGCTTGGCATACAATGAGCAGTTCTTC.